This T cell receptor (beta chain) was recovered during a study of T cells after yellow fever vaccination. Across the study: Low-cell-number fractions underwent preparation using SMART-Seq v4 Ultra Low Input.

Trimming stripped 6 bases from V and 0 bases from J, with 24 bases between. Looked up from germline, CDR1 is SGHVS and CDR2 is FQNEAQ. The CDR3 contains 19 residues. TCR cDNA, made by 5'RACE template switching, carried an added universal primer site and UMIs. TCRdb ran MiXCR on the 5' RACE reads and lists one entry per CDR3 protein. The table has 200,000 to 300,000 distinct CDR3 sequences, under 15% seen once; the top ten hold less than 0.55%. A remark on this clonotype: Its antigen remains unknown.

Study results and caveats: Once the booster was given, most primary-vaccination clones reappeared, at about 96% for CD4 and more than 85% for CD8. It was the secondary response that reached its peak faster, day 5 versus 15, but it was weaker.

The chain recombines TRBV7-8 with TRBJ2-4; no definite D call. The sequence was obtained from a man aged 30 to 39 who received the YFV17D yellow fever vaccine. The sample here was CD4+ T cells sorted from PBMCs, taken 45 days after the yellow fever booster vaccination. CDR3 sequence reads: CASSIADPEKALAKNIQYF. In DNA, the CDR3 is TGTGCCAGCAGTATTGCTGACCCCGAAAAGGCACTAGCCAAAAACATTCAGTACTTC.